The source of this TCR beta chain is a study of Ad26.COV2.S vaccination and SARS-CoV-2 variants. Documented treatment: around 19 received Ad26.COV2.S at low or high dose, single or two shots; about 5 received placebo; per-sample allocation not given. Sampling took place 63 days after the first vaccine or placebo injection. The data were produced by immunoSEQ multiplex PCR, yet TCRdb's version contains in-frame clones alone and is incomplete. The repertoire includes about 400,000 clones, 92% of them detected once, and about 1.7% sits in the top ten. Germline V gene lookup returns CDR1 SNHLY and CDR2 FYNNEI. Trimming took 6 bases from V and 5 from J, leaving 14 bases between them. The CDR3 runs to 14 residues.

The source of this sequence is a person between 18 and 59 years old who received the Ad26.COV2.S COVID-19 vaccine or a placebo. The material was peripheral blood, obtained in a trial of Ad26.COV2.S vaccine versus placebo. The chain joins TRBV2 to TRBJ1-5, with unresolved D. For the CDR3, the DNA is TGTGCCAGCAGCGTAATCGGGATCGATCAGCCCCAGCATTTT. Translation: CASSVIGIDQPQHF.